Shown below are 23 T cell receptor beta chains from a single sample sequenced in a study of cytomegalovirus exposure and HLA in healthy donors. PCR involved 60 Vbeta and 13 Jbeta primers. Only in-frame clones appear in the TCRdb table, and some are missing; sequencing was by immunoSEQ multiplex PCR. The table lists some 150,000 clones, 70% to 85% of them singletons. The sequencing sample was made of PBMCs. Receptors originate from a woman aged 40 to 50 in good health and CMV-seronegative.

J is TRBJ2-3 and V is TRBV7-9; possibly TRBD1 for D (6 bases). This CDR3 region has 15 residues. Trimming pared 3 bases from V and 2 bases from J, leaving 12 bases between. The germline V gene has CDR1 SEHNR and CDR2 FQNEAQ (reference sequence). CDR3 nucleotides: TGTGCCAGCAGCTTCTCGGACAGATACACAGATACGCAGTATTTT. It codes for CASSFSDRYTDTQYF.

This chain links TRBV27 with TRBJ2-6; TRBD2 might be the D (5 bases). V was shortened by 5 bases and J by 3 bases, with 11 bases between the two germline ends. Germline values: CDR1 MNHEY, CDR2 SMNVEV (reference sequence). The CDR3 covers 15 residues. In nucleotides, the CDR3 is TGTGCCAGCAGTCCCCGGGATTTTGGGGCCAACGTCCTGACTTTC. This encodes CASSPRDFGANVLTF.

This clone was observed a single time. The chain links TRBV28 to TRBJ2-7; D is possibly TRBD2 (6 bases). The CDR3 covers 15 residues. V gave up 5 bases and J gave up 3 bases, with 17 bases separating them. CDR1 and CDR2 (germline): MDHEN, SYDVKM. CDR3 loop: CASSQLGGTDYEQYF. The CDR3 DNA sequence: TGTGCCAGCAGTCAACTGGGGGGAACGGACTACGAGCAGTACTTC. Full variable domain (outside the CDR3, taken from reference TRBV28 and TRBJ2-7): DVKVTQSSRYLVKRTGEKVFLECVQDMDHENMFWYRQDPGLGLRLIYFSYDVKMKEKGDIPEGYSVSREKKERFSLILESASTNQTSMYLCASSQLGGTDYEQYFGPGTRLTVT.

This clone has only a few counts. The V call is TRBV7-2, the J call TRBJ1-5, with 9 bases matching TRBD1. With 4 bases clipped from V and 0 bases from J, the junction kept 7 bases outside the gene matches. Looked up from germline, CDR1 is SGHTA and CDR2 is FQGNSA. The CDR3 runs to 17 residues. CDR3 in DNA: TGTGCCAGCAGCTCAGGGACAGGGTTAGTTAGCAATCAGCCCCAGCATTTT. Protein product: CASSSGTGLVSNQPQHF. The whole variable domain, filled in from reference TRBV7-2 and TRBJ1-5, reads GAGVSQSPSNKVTEKGKDVELRCDPISGHTALYWYRQSLGQGLEFLIYFQGNSAPDKSGLPSDRFSAERTGGSVSTLTIQRTQQEDSAVYLCASSSGTGLVSNQPQHFGDGTRLSIL.

The rearrangement joins TRBV2 to TRBJ2-2; D might be TRBD2 (6 bases). V was pared by 3 bases and J by 0 bases, with 20 bases between. Per the germline V gene, CDR1 is SNHLY and CDR2 is FYNNEI. This CDR3 is built from 19 residues. The CDR3 region has the DNA TGTGCCAGCAGTGATTTGGGGCTAGCGTCCGGCGCGAACACCGGGGAGCTGTTTTTT. It translates to CASSDLGLASGANTGELFF. Looking up the rest from reference TRBV2 and TRBJ2-2 gives the full variable domain: EPEVTQTPSHQVTQMGQEVILRCVPISNHLYFYWYRQILGQKVEFLVSFYNNEISEKSEIFDDQFSVERPDGSNFTLKIRSTKLEDSAMYFCASSDLGLASGANTGELFFGEGSRLTVL.

The V and J genes are TRBV11-1 and TRBJ1-2, with D unresolved. CDR1 SGHAT and CDR2 FQDESV come from the germline V gene (reference sequence). V lost 4 bases, J lost 1 base, and 13 bases lay in between. This CDR3 spans 15 amino acids. CDR3 sequence reads: CASSSIWEVNYGYTF. The CDR3, as DNA: TGTGCCAGCAGCTCCATATGGGAGGTTAACTATGGCTACACCTTC.

A word on this clone: This same CDR3 is encoded by further DNA sequences in the sample. The chain recombines TRBV5-6 with TRBJ2-7, with 10 bases identical to TRBD2. The V gene's germline CDR1 is SGHDT and CDR2 YYEEEE. V shed 4 bases and J 2 bases; nucleotides not matched to a gene: 9. The CDR3 contains 16 residues. CDR3 amino acids: CASSRIIAGGAYEQYF. The CDR3 bases are TGTGCCAGCAGCCGTATAATAGCGGGAGGCGCCTACGAGCAGTACTTC.

This rearrangement joins TRBV29-1 to TRBJ2-1; no reliable D call. The CDR3 covers 12 residues. Per germline, CDR1 SQVTM and CDR2 ANQGSEA. V was cut by 3 bases and J by 3 bases, with 6 bases left in between. This CDR3 reads CSVDPGYNEQFF. The CDR3 DNA is TGCAGCGTTGATCCAGGCTACAATGAGCAGTTCTTC.

The V gene is TRBV4-2, the J gene TRBJ2-5, with 8 bases matching TRBD1. The length of the CDR3 is 13 residues. The trim removed 6 bases at V and 5 bases at J, leaving 5 bases unmatched. The germline V gene encodes CDR1 LGHNA and CDR2 YNFKEQ. The CDR3 here is CASSGQGLETQYF. The CDR3 bases are TGTGCCAGCAGTGGACAGGGCCTTGAGACCCAGTACTTC.

The chain links TRBV27 to TRBJ2-1; D is unresolved. CDR3 length: 13 amino acids. The germline V and J ends were trimmed by 7 bases and 2 bases, with 9 bases remaining between them. The germline V gene encodes CDR1 MNHEY and CDR2 SMNVEV (reference sequence). The CDR3 nucleotides are TGTGCCAGCATGAGTCAGGCCTACAATGAGCAGTTCTTC. This translates into CASMSQAYNEQFF.

The CDR3 DNA follows: TGTGCCAGTAGTATTCGGGGCCGGACTAGCGGGAGGGAGCCCGGGGAGCTGTTTTTT. Amino acids: CASSIRGRTSGREPGELFF. The chain employs TRBV19 and TRBJ2-2; 15 bases are shared with TRBD2. Per the germline V gene, CDR1 is LNHDA and CDR2 is SQIVND (reference sequence). With V trimmed by 3 bases and J by 6 bases, 11 bases remained unmatched. This CDR3 region has 19 residues.

The gene calls are TRBV5-1 and TRBJ2-5; 8 nucleotides align to TRBD2. The length of the CDR3 is 16 residues. Losses at the gene ends were 2 bases for V and 2 bases for J; bases not matched to a gene: 8. Germline assignment: CDR1 SGHRS and CDR2 YFSETQ. The CDR3 sequence is CASSLYGRGDQETQYF. The DNA of the CDR3 is TGCGCCAGCAGCTTATACGGGAGGGGGGATCAAGAGACCCAGTACTTC.

The chain employs TRBV19 and TRBJ2-7; TRBD1 agrees at 11 bases. The CDR3 is made up of 14 amino acids. The V gene's germline CDR1 is LNHDA and CDR2 SQIVND (reference sequence). J lost 2 bases, V lost 6 bases, and 3 bases had no gene match. CDR3 bases: TGTGCCAGTAGACCGGGACAGGGGGCCTACGAGCAGTACTTC. Translation gives CASRPGQGAYEQYF. Using reference TRBV19 and TRBJ2-7 for the parts outside the CDR3, the full variable domain is DGGITQSPKYLFRKEGQNVTLSCEQNLNHDAMYWYRQDPGQGLRLIYYSQIVNDFQKGDIAEGYSVSREKKESFPLTVTSAQKNPTAFYLCASRPGQGAYEQYFGPGTRLTVT.

The V and J genes are TRBV4-3 and TRBJ2-4; tentative D call: TRBD1 (5 bases). Germline-derived CDR1 and CDR2 are LGHNA and YSLEER. The CDR3 contains 17 residues. Trimming left V 0 bases short and J 0 bases short, with 12 bases between. This CDR3 reads CASSQDVRTIAKNIQYF. Written as DNA, the CDR3 is TGCGCCAGCAGCCAAGATGTCAGGACAATAGCCAAAAACATTCAGTACTTC.

The chain employs TRBV6-5 and TRBJ2-7, with TRBD2 matching over 9 bases. Germline lookup yields CDR1 MNHEY and CDR2 SVGAGI. CDR3 length equals 14 residues. With V trimmed by 3 bases and J by 2 bases, 2 bases remained unmatched. The CDR3 DNA is TGTGCCAGCAGTTATCTAGCGGGGACCTACGAGCAGTACTTC. It codes for CASSYLAGTYEQYF.

The J gene is TRBJ2-1, the V gene TRBV7-3, with D possibly TRBD2 on 5 matching bases. Trimming took 5 bases from V and 0 from J, leaving 11 bases between them. The length of the CDR3 is 15 residues. Germline V gives CDR1 SGHTA, CDR2 FQGTGA. CDR3 in DNA: TGTGCCAGCAGCATCAGCGGACCCTCCTACAATGAGCAGTTCTTC. As protein: CASSISGPSYNEQFF. Filled out from reference TRBV7-3 and TRBJ2-1, the complete variable domain reads GAGVSQTPSNKVTEKGKYVELRCDPISGHTALYWYRQSLGQGPEFLIYFQGTGAADDSGLPNDRFFAVRPEGSVSTLKIQRTERGDSAVYLCASSISGPSYNEQFFGPGTRLTVL.

J is TRBJ2-4 and V is TRBV28, with a possible D match to TRBD2 (6 bases). The CDR3 contains 13 residues. V gave up 3 bases and J gave up 4 bases, with 7 bases separating them. CDR1 is MDHEN, CDR2 SYDVKM, per germline. The CDR3 spells CASSFGGKNIQYF. CDR3 in DNA: TGTGCCAGCAGTTTTGGGGGGAAAAACATTCAGTACTTC.

The rearrangement uses TRBV13 and TRBJ2-7, with D possibly matching TRBD1 (6 bases). Germline V lookup: CDR1 PRHDT, CDR2 FYEKMQ (reference sequence). CDR3 length equals 14 residues. With 3 bases removed from V and 5 bases from J, the gap between germline ends came to 14 bases. CDR3 amino acids: CASSFRQGFDEQYF. In nucleotides, the CDR3 is TGTGCCAGCAGCTTTCGGCAGGGGTTTGACGAGCAGTACTTC. Variable domain in full (rest from reference TRBV13 and TRBJ2-7): AAGVIQSPRHLIKEKRETATLKCYPIPRHDTVYWYQQGPGQDPQFLISFYEKMQSDKGSIPDRFSAQQFSDYHSELNMSSLELGDSALYFCASSFRQGFDEQYFGPGTRLTVT.

The V gene is TRBV7-2, the J gene TRBJ1-5; maybe TRBD1 (6 bases). This CDR3 comprises 16 residues. Trimming removed 8 bases at V and 5 bases at J, with 22 bases between. In germline, CDR1 is SGHTA, CDR2 FQGNSA. The CDR3 nucleotides read TGTGCCAGCGGCCCCGCCCAGGGGCGGCAATATCAGCCCCAGCATTTT. Amino acid sequence: CASGPAQGRQYQPQHF.

V usage is TRBV7-6 and J usage is TRBJ2-1; 13 bases agree with TRBD2. CDR1 and CDR2 from the germline V gene are SGHVS and FNYEAQ. The CDR3 spans 13 residues. V was pared by 8 bases and J by 8 bases, with 3 bases of the junction left unmatched. DNA for the CDR3: TGTGCCAGCCGGACTAGCGGGAGTGATGAGCAGTTCTTC. Its protein is CASRTSGSDEQFF.

This clone was seen only once. This chain joins TRBV5-1 and TRBJ2-1, with 11 positions matching TRBD2. Germline V gene lookup returns CDR1 SGHRS and CDR2 YFSETQ. The V and J ends lost 7 bases and 6 bases, in that order; junction bases with no gene match: 6. The CDR3 spans 14 residues. CDR3 sequence reads: CASGTSGSPNEQFF. CDR3 bases: TGCGCCAGCGGAACTAGCGGGAGTCCCAATGAGCAGTTCTTC.

This chain connects TRBV4-3 to TRBJ2-3, with a weak D call TRBD1 (6 bases). The CDR3 is 15 amino acids. CDR1 LGHNA and CDR2 YSLEER come from the germline V gene. V was shortened by 1 base and J by 5 bases, with 13 bases between the two germline ends. The CDR3 is CASSQGRGVKDTQYF. The CDR3 coding sequence is TGCGCCAGCAGCCAAGGCAGGGGAGTAAAAGATACGCAGTATTTT.

V usage is TRBV28 and J usage is TRBJ2-3, with TRBD2 matching over 10 bases. The CDR3 has 14 residues. J lost 9 bases, V lost 2 bases, and 5 bases had no gene match. The V gene's germline CDR1 is MDHEN and CDR2 SYDVKM. The CDR3 DNA sequence: TGTGCCAGCAGTTTACCGCTAGCGGGAGTGACGCAGTATTTT. It yields the protein CASSLPLAGVTQYF.